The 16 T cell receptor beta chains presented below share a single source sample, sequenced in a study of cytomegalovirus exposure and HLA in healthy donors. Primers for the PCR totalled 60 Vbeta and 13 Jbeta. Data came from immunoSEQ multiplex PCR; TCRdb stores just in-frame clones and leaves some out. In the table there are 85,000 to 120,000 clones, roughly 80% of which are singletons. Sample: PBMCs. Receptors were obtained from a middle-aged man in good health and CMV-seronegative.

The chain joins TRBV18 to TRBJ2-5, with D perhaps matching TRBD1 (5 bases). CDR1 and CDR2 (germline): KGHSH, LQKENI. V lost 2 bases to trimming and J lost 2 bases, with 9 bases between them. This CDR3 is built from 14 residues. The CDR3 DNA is TGTGCCAGCTCACCATCAGGGTTACAAGAGACCCAGTACTTC. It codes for CASSPSGLQETQYF.

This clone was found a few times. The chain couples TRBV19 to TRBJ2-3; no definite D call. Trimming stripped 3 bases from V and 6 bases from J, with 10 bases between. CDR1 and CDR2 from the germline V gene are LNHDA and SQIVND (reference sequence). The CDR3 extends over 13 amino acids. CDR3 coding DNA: TGTGCCAGTAGTATGAGAGCGTGGGATACGCAGTATTTT. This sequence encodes CASSMRAWDTQYF. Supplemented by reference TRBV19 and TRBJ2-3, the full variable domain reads DGGITQSPKYLFRKEGQNVTLSCEQNLNHDAMYWYRQDPGQGLRLIYYSQIVNDFQKGDIAEGYSVSREKKESFPLTVTSAQKNPTAFYLCASSMRAWDTQYFGPGTRLTVL.

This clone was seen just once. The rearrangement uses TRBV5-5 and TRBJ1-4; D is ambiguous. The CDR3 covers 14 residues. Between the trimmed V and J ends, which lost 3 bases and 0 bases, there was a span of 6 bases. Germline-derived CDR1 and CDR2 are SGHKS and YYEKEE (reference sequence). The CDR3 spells CASSSTTTNEKLFF. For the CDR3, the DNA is TGTGCCAGCAGCTCCACAACAACTAATGAAAAACTGTTTTTT.

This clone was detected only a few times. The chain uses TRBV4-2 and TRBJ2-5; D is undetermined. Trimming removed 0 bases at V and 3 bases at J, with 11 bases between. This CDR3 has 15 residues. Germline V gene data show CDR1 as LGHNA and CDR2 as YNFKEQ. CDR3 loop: CASSQDLAPEETQYF. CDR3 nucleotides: TGTGCCAGCAGCCAAGATCTTGCGCCCGAAGAGACCCAGTACTTC.

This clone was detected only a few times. The CDR3 here is CASSFSRDRETGELFF. CDR3 coding DNA: TGCGCCAGCAGCTTTAGCCGGGACAGGGAGACCGGGGAGCTGTTTTTT. The chain is built from TRBV5-1 and TRBJ2-2, with TRBD1 matching over 9 bases. Unmatched junction bases numbered 7, after V lost 2 bases and J lost 5 bases. This CDR3 region has 16 residues. Germline CDR1 reads SGHRS; CDR2 reads YFSETQ.

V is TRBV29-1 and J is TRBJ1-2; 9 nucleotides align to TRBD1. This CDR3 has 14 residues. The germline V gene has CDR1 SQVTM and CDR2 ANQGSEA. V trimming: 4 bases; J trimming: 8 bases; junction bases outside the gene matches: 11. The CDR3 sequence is CSVGRDRDAGGYTF. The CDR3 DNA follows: TGCAGCGTTGGCCGGGACAGGGACGCGGGGGGCTACACCTTC.

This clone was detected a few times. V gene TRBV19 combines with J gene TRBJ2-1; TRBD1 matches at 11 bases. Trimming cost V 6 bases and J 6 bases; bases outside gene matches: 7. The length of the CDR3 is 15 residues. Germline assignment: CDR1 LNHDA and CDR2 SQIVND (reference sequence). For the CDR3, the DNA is TGTGCCAGTAGCCCCCGGGACAGGGGGGCCAATGAGCAGTTCTTC. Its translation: CASSPRDRGANEQFF.

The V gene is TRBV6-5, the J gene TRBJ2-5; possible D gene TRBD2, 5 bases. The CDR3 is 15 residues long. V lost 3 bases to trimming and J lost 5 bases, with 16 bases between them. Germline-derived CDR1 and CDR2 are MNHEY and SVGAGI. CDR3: CASSYDWASRETQYF. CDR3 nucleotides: TGTGCCAGCAGTTATGATTGGGCTAGCAGGGAGACCCAGTACTTC.

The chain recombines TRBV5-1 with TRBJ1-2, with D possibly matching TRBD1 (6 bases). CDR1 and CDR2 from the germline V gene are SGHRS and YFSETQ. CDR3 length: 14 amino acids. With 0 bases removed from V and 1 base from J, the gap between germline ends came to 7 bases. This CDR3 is CASSLEGVNYGYTF. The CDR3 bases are TGCGCCAGCAGCTTGGAGGGGGTTAACTATGGCTACACCTTC.

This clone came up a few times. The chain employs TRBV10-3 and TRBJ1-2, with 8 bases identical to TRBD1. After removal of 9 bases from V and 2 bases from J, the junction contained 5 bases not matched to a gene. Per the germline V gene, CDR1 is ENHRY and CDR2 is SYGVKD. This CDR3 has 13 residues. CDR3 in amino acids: CAIATGANYGYTF. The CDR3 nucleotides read TGTGCCATTGCGACAGGGGCAAACTATGGCTACACCTTC.

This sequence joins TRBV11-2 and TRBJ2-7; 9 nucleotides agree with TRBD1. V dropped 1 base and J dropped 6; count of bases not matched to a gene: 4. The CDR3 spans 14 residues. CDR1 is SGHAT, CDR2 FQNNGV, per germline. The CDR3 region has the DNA TGTGCCAGCAGCTTAGGGGACAGGGATGGCGAGCAGTACTTC. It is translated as CASSLGDRDGEQYF.

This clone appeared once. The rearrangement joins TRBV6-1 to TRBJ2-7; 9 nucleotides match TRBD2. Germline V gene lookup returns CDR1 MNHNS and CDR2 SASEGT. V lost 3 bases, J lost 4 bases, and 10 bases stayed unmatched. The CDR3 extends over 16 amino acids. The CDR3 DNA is TGTGCCAGCAGTGAGTGGGGAGCGGGGGGTCCTTACGAGCAGTACTTC. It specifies CASSEWGAGGPYEQYF.

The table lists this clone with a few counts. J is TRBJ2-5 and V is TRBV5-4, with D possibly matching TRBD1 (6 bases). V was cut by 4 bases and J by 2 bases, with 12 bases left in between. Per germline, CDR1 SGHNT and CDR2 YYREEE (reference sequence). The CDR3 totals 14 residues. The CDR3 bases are TGTGCCAGCAGCGGGGACATTGATCAAGAGACCCAGTACTTC. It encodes CASSGDIDQETQYF.

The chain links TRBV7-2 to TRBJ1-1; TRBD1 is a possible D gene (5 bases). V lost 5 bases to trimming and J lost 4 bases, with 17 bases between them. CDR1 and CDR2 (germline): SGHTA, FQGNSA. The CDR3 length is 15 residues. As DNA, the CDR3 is TGTGCCAGCAGCGCCCAGGGAATCGCTCGCACTGAAGCTTTCTTT. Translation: CASSAQGIARTEAFF.

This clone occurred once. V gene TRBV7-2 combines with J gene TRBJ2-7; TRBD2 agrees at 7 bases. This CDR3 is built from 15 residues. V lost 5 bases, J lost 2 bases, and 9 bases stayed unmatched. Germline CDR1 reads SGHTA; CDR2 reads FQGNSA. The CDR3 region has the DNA TGTGCCAGCAGCCAGCGACGGGGACTACCCTACGAGCAGTACTTC. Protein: CASSQRRGLPYEQYF.

The CDR3 loop reads CASSTVSGTEAFF. CDR3 DNA: TGTGCCAGTAGTACCGTTTCCGGGACAGAAGCTTTCTTT. V gene TRBV19 combines with J gene TRBJ1-1; possibly TRBD1 for D (6 bases). The CDR3 length is 13 residues. Germline values: CDR1 LNHDA, CDR2 SQIVND (reference sequence). V was cut by 4 bases and J by 8 bases, with 14 bases left in between.